The rows below give T cell receptor beta chains drawn from one sample of a study of shared clonotypes between healthy human individuals. Assay used: immunoSEQ multiplex PCR; TCRdb lists only in-frame clones, some missing. The sample lists 2 million to 3 million clones, more than 85% occurring once. The sample consisted of naive CD4+ T cells from PBMCs. Source of these receptors: a man between 18 and 29 years old in good health. Some clones in this sample may be carry-over from other donors' samples. CDR3s include the opening cysteine and the closing phenylalanine or tryptophan. A D gene is named only where the DNA matches it firmly. Not every row has a clone size; where given, it reads once, few, many or a size class.

abundance: NA; v_gene: TRBV5-1; d_gene: NA; j_gene: TRBJ1-1; CDR3aa: CASSLARGPSTEAFF; CDR3nt: TGCGCCAGCAGCTTGGCTCGGGGGCCAAGCACTGAAGCTTTCTTT
abundance: NA; v_gene: TRBV7-6; d_gene: TRBD2; j_gene: TRBJ2-1; CDR3aa: CASSRNVAGAYNEQFF; CDR3nt: TGTGCCAGCAGCCGGAATGTAGCGGGAGCCTACAATGAGCAGTTCTTC
abundance: NA; v_gene: TRBV7-3; d_gene: NA; j_gene: TRBJ2-2; CDR3aa: CASSPTLNTGELFF; CDR3nt: TGTGCCAGCAGCCCGACTCTAAACACCGGGGAGCTGTTTTTT
abundance: NA; v_gene: TRBV4-1; d_gene: TRBD1; j_gene: TRBJ1-2; CDR3aa: CASSQTERGLYGYTF; CDR3nt: TGCGCCAGCAGCCAGACGGAGAGGGGGCTCTATGGCTACACCTTC
abundance: NA; v_gene: TRBV19; d_gene: TRBD1; j_gene: TRBJ2-7; CDR3aa: CASSIQDRGYEQYF; CDR3nt: TGTGCCAGTAGTATCCAGGACAGGGGGTACGAGCAGTACTTC
abundance: NA; v_gene: TRBV4-3; d_gene: TRBD1; j_gene: TRBJ1-2; CDR3aa: CASSQAGTGSLYGYTF; CDR3nt: TGCGCCAGCAGCCAGGCAGGGACAGGGTCCTTATATGGCTACACCTTC
abundance: NA; v_gene: TRBV5-1; d_gene: NA; j_gene: TRBJ2-7; CDR3aa: CASTRDSSGSYEQYF; CDR3nt: TGCGCCAGCACCAGAGACAGTTCCGGCTCCTACGAGCAGTACTTC
abundance: few; v_gene: TRBV5-1; d_gene: NA; j_gene: TRBJ1-5; CDR3aa: CASSLDRGDQPQHF; CDR3nt: TGCGCCAGCAGCTTGGATCGAGGGGATCAGCCCCAGCATTTT
abundance: NA; v_gene: TRBV6-6; d_gene: NA; j_gene: TRBJ2-1; CDR3aa: CASTDYNEQFF; CDR3nt: TGTGCCAGCACCGACTACAATGAGCAGTTCTTC
abundance: NA; v_gene: TRBV6-5; d_gene: NA; j_gene: TRBJ1-5; CDR3aa: CASTSDGLSNQPQHF; CDR3nt: TGTGCCAGCACCTCAGACGGACTGAGCAATCAGCCCCAGCATTTT
abundance: few; v_gene: TRBV5-1; d_gene: TRBD1; j_gene: TRBJ1-1; CDR3aa: CASSITGGTEAFF; CDR3nt: TGCGCCAGCAGCATAACAGGGGGCACTGAAGCTTTCTTT
abundance: NA; v_gene: TRBV5-5; d_gene: NA; j_gene: TRBJ2-7; CDR3aa: CASSLASGGSYEQYF; CDR3nt: TGTGCCAGCAGCTTGGCGAGCGGAGGCTCCTACGAGCAGTACTTC
abundance: NA; v_gene: TRBV4-1; d_gene: TRBD2; j_gene: TRBJ2-1; CDR3aa: CASSQERGTSGPYNEQFF; CDR3nt: TGCGCCAGCAGCCAAGAGCGGGGGACTAGCGGGCCCTACAATGAGCAGTTCTTC
abundance: NA; v_gene: TRBV11-3; d_gene: NA; j_gene: TRBJ1-1; CDR3aa: CASSTSPGTEAFF; CDR3nt: TGTGCCAGCAGCACCTCCCCGGGGACTGAAGCTTTCTTT
abundance: NA; v_gene: TRBV4-1; d_gene: TRBD2; j_gene: TRBJ2-3; CDR3aa: CASSPGLARDTQYF; CDR3nt: TGCGCCAGCAGCCCCGGACTAGCCAGGGATACGCAGTATTTT
abundance: NA; v_gene: TRBV19; d_gene: NA; j_gene: TRBJ2-6; CDR3aa: CASKPKASGANVLTF; CDR3nt: TGTGCCAGTAAACCGAAGGCTTCTGGGGCCAACGTCCTGACTTTC
abundance: NA; v_gene: TRBV29-1; d_gene: NA; j_gene: TRBJ2-2; CDR3aa: CSVSVRDRKNTGELFF; CDR3nt: TGCAGCGTTTCAGTCCGGGACCGTAAAAACACCGGGGAGCTGTTTTTT
abundance: few; v_gene: TRBV7-7; d_gene: TRBD1; j_gene: TRBJ1-1; CDR3aa: CASSPRTGGRAFF; CDR3nt: TGTGCCAGCAGCCCTCGGACAGGGGGCAGAGCTTTCTTT
abundance: NA; v_gene: TRBV6-6; d_gene: NA; j_gene: TRBJ1-5; CDR3aa: CASSNSRVWGQPQHF; CDR3nt: TGTGCCAGCAGCAACAGTCGGGTCTGGGGTCAACCCCAGCATTTT
abundance: NA; v_gene: TRBV5-8; d_gene: TRBD1; j_gene: TRBJ1-2; CDR3aa: CASSFQGASYGYTF; CDR3nt: TGTGCCAGCAGCTTTCAGGGGGCCAGCTATGGCTACACCTTC
abundance: NA; v_gene: TRBV2; d_gene: NA; j_gene: TRBJ1-6; CDR3aa: CASNLESSYNSPLHF; CDR3nt: TGTGCCAGCAACCTGGAAAGCTCCTATAATTCACCCCTCCACTTT
abundance: NA; v_gene: TRBV6-5; d_gene: NA; j_gene: TRBJ2-1; CDR3aa: CASSPLGGEQFF; CDR3nt: TGTGCCAGCAGCCCACTGGGGGGTGAGCAGTTCTTC
abundance: NA; v_gene: TRBV20-1; d_gene: NA; j_gene: TRBJ2-7; CDR3aa: CSARGNNEQYF; CDR3nt: TGCAGTGCTAGAGGGAATAATGAGCAGTACTTC
abundance: NA; v_gene: TRBV7-2; d_gene: NA; j_gene: TRBJ1-1; CDR3aa: CASSPGRGGITEAFF; CDR3nt: TGTGCCAGCAGCCCGGGGAGGGGGGGTATCACTGAAGCTTTCTTT
abundance: NA; v_gene: TRBV7-2; d_gene: TRBD1; j_gene: TRBJ1-1; CDR3aa: CASSRSRTGSSEAFF; CDR3nt: TGTGCCAGCAGCCGATCGAGGACAGGTTCGTCTGAGGCTTTCTTT
abundance: NA; v_gene: TRBV7-9; d_gene: NA; j_gene: TRBJ2-7; CDR3aa: CASSRKWEQYF; CDR3nt: TGTGCCAGCAGCCGAAAATGGGAGCAGTACTTC
abundance: NA; v_gene: TRBV7-3; d_gene: TRBD1; j_gene: TRBJ2-5; CDR3aa: CASSLPTGAGETQYF; CDR3nt: TGTGCCAGCAGCCTCCCGACAGGGGCTGGGGAGACCCAGTACTTC
abundance: once; v_gene: TRBV11-3; d_gene: NA; j_gene: TRBJ2-3; CDR3aa: CASSSTGEQYF; CDR3nt: TGTGCCAGCAGCTCCACCGGGGAGCAGTATTTT
abundance: NA; v_gene: TRBV10-3; d_gene: NA; j_gene: TRBJ2-5; CDR3aa: CAISESREVEDF; CDR3nt: TGTGCCATCAGTGAGTCCCGTGAAGTTGAGGACTTC
abundance: NA; v_gene: TRBV28; d_gene: NA; j_gene: TRBJ2-3; CDR3aa: CASSFGSTDTQYF; CDR3nt: TGTGCCAGCAGTTTTGGTAGCACAGATACGCAGTATTTT
abundance: NA; v_gene: TRBV5-1; d_gene: TRBD1; j_gene: TRBJ2-3; CDR3aa: CASSNGDRGADTQYF; CDR3nt: TGCGCCAGCAGCAACGGGGACAGGGGCGCAGATACGCAGTATTTT
abundance: NA; v_gene: TRBV7-2; d_gene: NA; j_gene: TRBJ2-3; CDR3aa: CASSLVSWSTDTQYF; CDR3nt: TGTGCCAGCAGCTTAGTTTCCTGGTCCACAGATACGCAGTATTTT
abundance: NA; v_gene: TRBV11-2; d_gene: NA; j_gene: TRBJ1-2; CDR3aa: CASSLGGTVVRGYTF; CDR3nt: TGTGCCAGCAGCTTAGGGGGGACCGTCGTACGGGGCTACACCTTC
abundance: NA; v_gene: TRBV9; d_gene: TRBD2; j_gene: TRBJ2-1; CDR3aa: CASSVGWLAGGINEQFF; CDR3nt: TGTGCCAGCAGCGTAGGATGGCTAGCGGGAGGGATCAATGAGCAGTTCTTC
abundance: NA; v_gene: TRBV5-8; d_gene: TRBD1; j_gene: TRBJ2-4; CDR3aa: CASSSRQGGPKNIQYF; CDR3nt: TGTGCCAGCAGCTCACGACAGGGGGGGCCCAAAAACATTCAGTACTTC
abundance: NA; v_gene: TRBV5-1; d_gene: NA; j_gene: TRBJ1-3; CDR3aa: CASSSEPPSGNTIYF; CDR3nt: TGCGCCAGCAGCTCAGAACCGCCGTCTGGAAACACCATATATTTT
abundance: once; v_gene: TRBV10-3; d_gene: NA; j_gene: TRBJ2-1; CDR3aa: CAISDPAAAYNEQFF; CDR3nt: TGTGCCATCAGTGACCCAGCGGCGGCGTACAATGAGCAGTTCTTC
abundance: NA; v_gene: TRBV27; d_gene: NA; j_gene: TRBJ1-2; CDR3aa: CATAAGGGGGGGYTF; CDR3nt: TGTGCCACCGCGGCCGGGGGTGGGGGGGGCGGTGGCTACACCTTC
abundance: NA; v_gene: TRBV29-1; d_gene: NA; j_gene: TRBJ2-2; CDR3aa: CSARPWGAQPGELFF; CDR3nt: TGCAGCGCCCGACCTTGGGGGGCCCAACCCGGGGAGCTGTTTTTT
abundance: NA; v_gene: TRBV10-3; d_gene: NA; j_gene: TRBJ1-2; CDR3aa: CAIGSVLYGYTF; CDR3nt: TGTGCCATCGGCTCGGTACTCTATGGCTACACCTTC
abundance: NA; v_gene: TRBV19; d_gene: TRBD1; j_gene: TRBJ2-4; CDR3aa: CASSFDRGLGIQYF; CDR3nt: TGTGCCAGTAGTTTCGACAGGGGGCTGGGCATTCAGTACTTC
abundance: NA; v_gene: TRBV2; d_gene: NA; j_gene: TRBJ2-1; CDR3aa: CASSESHNEQFF; CDR3nt: TGTGCCAGCAGTGAAAGTCACAATGAGCAGTTCTTC
abundance: NA; v_gene: TRBV2; d_gene: NA; j_gene: TRBJ1-1; CDR3aa: CASSEASARSGTEAFF; CDR3nt: TGTGCCAGCAGTGAAGCGTCGGCTCGATCGGGCACTGAAGCTTTCTTT
abundance: once; v_gene: TRBV28; d_gene: NA; j_gene: TRBJ2-7; CDR3aa: CASSLEQTSYEQYF; CDR3nt: TGTGCCAGCAGTTTAGAACAGACCTCCTACGAGCAGTACTTC
abundance: NA; v_gene: TRBV5-1; d_gene: TRBD2; j_gene: TRBJ2-1; CDR3aa: CASSLLAGSYNEQFF; CDR3nt: TGCGCCAGCAGCTTGCTAGCGGGATCCTACAATGAGCAGTTCTTC
abundance: NA; v_gene: TRBV28; d_gene: NA; j_gene: TRBJ1-2; CDR3aa: CASSLGGMNYGYTF; CDR3nt: TGTGCCAGCAGTTTAGGGGGTATGAACTATGGCTACACCTTC
abundance: NA; v_gene: TRBV28; d_gene: TRBD1; j_gene: TRBJ1-4; CDR3aa: CASSPMMTGADEKLFF; CDR3nt: TGTGCCAGCAGTCCGATGATGACAGGGGCTGATGAAAAACTGTTTTTT
abundance: NA; v_gene: TRBV7-2; d_gene: NA; j_gene: TRBJ2-7; CDR3aa: CASSPRPMEGQYF; CDR3nt: TGTGCCAGCAGCCCCCGCCCCATGGAAGGGCAGTACTTC
abundance: few; v_gene: TRBV19; d_gene: NA; j_gene: TRBJ1-2; CDR3aa: CASSPEGVGGYTF; CDR3nt: TGTGCCAGTAGTCCCGAGGGCGTAGGTGGCTACACCTTC
abundance: NA; v_gene: TRBV11-2; d_gene: NA; j_gene: TRBJ2-3; CDR3aa: CASSLMAPPADTQYF; CDR3nt: TGTGCCAGCAGCTTAATGGCGCCACCCGCAGATACGCAGTATTTT
abundance: NA; v_gene: TRBV5-1; d_gene: NA; j_gene: TRBJ1-2; CDR3aa: CASSLDSQGFRDGYTF; CDR3nt: TGCGCCAGCAGCTTGGATAGCCAGGGGTTCCGAGATGGCTACACCTTC
abundance: NA; v_gene: TRBV7-9; d_gene: NA; j_gene: TRBJ1-5; CDR3aa: CASSLGLGGHQPQHF; CDR3nt: TGTGCCAGCAGCTTAGGATTGGGGGGGCACCAGCCCCAGCATTTT
abundance: NA; v_gene: TRBV5-1; d_gene: TRBD2; j_gene: TRBJ2-7; CDR3aa: CASSATSGSDEQYF; CDR3nt: TGCGCCAGCAGCGCTACTAGCGGGAGCGACGAGCAGTACTTC
abundance: NA; v_gene: TRBV7-9; d_gene: TRBD1; j_gene: TRBJ1-1; CDR3aa: CASSAQGDTEAFF; CDR3nt: TGTGCCAGCAGCGCCCAGGGGGACACTGAAGCTTTCTTT
abundance: NA; v_gene: TRBV11-2; d_gene: NA; j_gene: TRBJ2-1; CDR3aa: CASSLVHLVYEQFF; CDR3nt: TGTGCCAGCAGCTTAGTCCACCTAGTTTATGAGCAGTTCTTC
abundance: once; v_gene: TRBV5-1; d_gene: TRBD2; j_gene: TRBJ2-1; CDR3aa: CASSLVGLAGPNEQFF; CDR3nt: TGCGCCAGCAGCTTGGTTGGACTAGCGGGCCCCAATGAGCAGTTCTTC
abundance: NA; v_gene: TRBV11-2; d_gene: NA; j_gene: TRBJ2-1; CDR3aa: CASSLPGTNEQFF; CDR3nt: TGTGCCAGCAGCTTACCAGGGACCAATGAGCAGTTCTTC